The 3 T cell receptor beta chains given below trace back to one sample, sequenced in a study of T cell responses to AZD1222 COVID-19 vaccine. Method: immunoSEQ multiplex PCR; TCRdb's copy keeps in-frame clones and lacks some. The profile shows roughly 120,000 clones, about 90% of them singletons. Specimen: peripheral blood, collected on day 0 of AZD1222 vaccination. Receptors were obtained from an adult in good health.

This clone was found once. CDR3 in amino acids: CASRAGIYTEAFF. CDR3 DNA: TGTGCCAGCCGGGCAGGGATATACACTGAAGCTTTCTTT. This chain connects TRBV6-5 to TRBJ1-1; tentatively, D is TRBD1 (5 bases). This CDR3 contains 13 residues. V was clipped by 8 bases and J by 3 bases, with 13 bases between them. Germline V gene sequence: CDR1 MNHEY, CDR2 SVGAGI.

J is TRBJ1-6 and V is TRBV11-3, with D tentatively TRBD1 (5 bases). V was trimmed by 2 bases and J by 7 bases, leaving 12 bases between them. Germline CDR1 and CDR2: SGHNT and YENEEA. The CDR3 is 15 residues long. The CDR3 loop is CASSLSWDGNSPLHF. The CDR3 DNA reads TGTGCCAGCAGCTTATCGTGGGACGGAAATTCACCCCTCCACTTT.

V gene TRBV7-2 combines with J gene TRBJ2-7, with 7 positions matching TRBD2. Germline values: CDR1 SGHTA, CDR2 FQGNSA. The CDR3 loop spans 16 amino acids. The V and J ends lost 0 bases and 4 bases, in that order; junction bases with no gene match: 9. For the CDR3, the DNA is TGTGCCAGCAGCTTAGCCCCCTCGGGCGGGGGTTACGAGCAGTACTTC. This codes for CASSLAPSGGGYEQYF.